Reported below is one T cell receptor beta chain. Its antigen is currently not known. Per-nucleotide qualities are absent, and no much larger clonotype sits a single base away. V is cut by 1 base and J by 5 bases, and the space between the germline ends is 9 bases. CDR1 and CDR2 were assigned from the germline V gene as SGHNT and YENEEA. The CDR3 runs 13 amino acids, cysteine and phenylalanine included. Of the read, only the CDR3 DNA is kept; its 39 bases are in frame from base 1. The data stem from a study of blood T cell repertoires in COVID-19 (dated by TCRdb to the early 2020s). Background for the entire study: Samples covering the acute and convalescent phases of COVID-19 were provided by collaborators in the United States, Italy and Spain. Samples came from the ongoing ImmuneRACE study (first 160 participants) plus 1,254 subjects from 6 global collaborators. The sample metadata nearly always contained a de-identified subject ID, COVID-19 status, age in years and sex. The repertoires were released in a freely available public database intended as a resource for research on the immune response to SARS-CoV-2. Where HLA class I and class II types were available, the types were taken from metadata supplied by the sample provider, not from assay-based typing. Subjects who had been exposed to COVID-19, were actively infected with it, or had recovered from it provided the deeply sampled blood TCRbeta repertoires that made up the dataset. The prospective study material was composed of cDNA or gDNA derived from T cells, B-cell-depleted T cells, or PBMCs. What the study reported, not specific to this receptor: How much clinical and demographic metadata was included differed by source and by participant, and the metadata was provided uncurated.

The immunoSEQ Assay, a bias-controlled multiplex PCR, was used to amplify TCRbeta CDR3 regions from genomic DNA. Per the source publication's procedure: The number of nucleated cells in each sample was estimated by amplification of reference gene primers within the assay. To quantify the absolute abundance of each unique TCRbeta CDR3 rearrangement, sequence reads were collapsed and filtered. Productive Simpson clonality was computed per sample as the square root of Simpson's diversity index over productive rearrangements. The table comes from immuneACCESS by way of TCRdb, which keeps in-frame sequences with V and J called. Part of the clones is missing from these tables; in studies checked, under half for an unresolved V gene and the rest for unknown reasons. The V and J calls and clone size were taken over from that table, and D and trimming were inferred from the DNA. The sample records some 130,000 clones, roughly nine tenths of which are singletons. Of the sample, around 4.6% falls within the top ten clones.

In Seattle, one collaborating source enrolled patients while the infection was active and tracked those patients longitudinally over the course of disease. The collaborating institutions used their own protocols to collect whole blood in K2EDTA tubes. For TCRbeta analysis, collaborators shipped samples as frozen whole blood, isolated PBMCs, or DNA extracted from either of those sample types. The sequenced sample consisted of peripheral blood. The V and J segments used are TRBV11-3 and TRBJ2-7, with the D segment identity uncertain. The source of this sequence is a man between 60 and 75 years old with COVID-19, enrolled during active disease. The CDR3 region has the sequence CASSLAFPHEQYF. The DNA sequence is as follows: TGTGCCAGCAGCTTAGCTTTTCCCCACGAGCAGTACTTC.